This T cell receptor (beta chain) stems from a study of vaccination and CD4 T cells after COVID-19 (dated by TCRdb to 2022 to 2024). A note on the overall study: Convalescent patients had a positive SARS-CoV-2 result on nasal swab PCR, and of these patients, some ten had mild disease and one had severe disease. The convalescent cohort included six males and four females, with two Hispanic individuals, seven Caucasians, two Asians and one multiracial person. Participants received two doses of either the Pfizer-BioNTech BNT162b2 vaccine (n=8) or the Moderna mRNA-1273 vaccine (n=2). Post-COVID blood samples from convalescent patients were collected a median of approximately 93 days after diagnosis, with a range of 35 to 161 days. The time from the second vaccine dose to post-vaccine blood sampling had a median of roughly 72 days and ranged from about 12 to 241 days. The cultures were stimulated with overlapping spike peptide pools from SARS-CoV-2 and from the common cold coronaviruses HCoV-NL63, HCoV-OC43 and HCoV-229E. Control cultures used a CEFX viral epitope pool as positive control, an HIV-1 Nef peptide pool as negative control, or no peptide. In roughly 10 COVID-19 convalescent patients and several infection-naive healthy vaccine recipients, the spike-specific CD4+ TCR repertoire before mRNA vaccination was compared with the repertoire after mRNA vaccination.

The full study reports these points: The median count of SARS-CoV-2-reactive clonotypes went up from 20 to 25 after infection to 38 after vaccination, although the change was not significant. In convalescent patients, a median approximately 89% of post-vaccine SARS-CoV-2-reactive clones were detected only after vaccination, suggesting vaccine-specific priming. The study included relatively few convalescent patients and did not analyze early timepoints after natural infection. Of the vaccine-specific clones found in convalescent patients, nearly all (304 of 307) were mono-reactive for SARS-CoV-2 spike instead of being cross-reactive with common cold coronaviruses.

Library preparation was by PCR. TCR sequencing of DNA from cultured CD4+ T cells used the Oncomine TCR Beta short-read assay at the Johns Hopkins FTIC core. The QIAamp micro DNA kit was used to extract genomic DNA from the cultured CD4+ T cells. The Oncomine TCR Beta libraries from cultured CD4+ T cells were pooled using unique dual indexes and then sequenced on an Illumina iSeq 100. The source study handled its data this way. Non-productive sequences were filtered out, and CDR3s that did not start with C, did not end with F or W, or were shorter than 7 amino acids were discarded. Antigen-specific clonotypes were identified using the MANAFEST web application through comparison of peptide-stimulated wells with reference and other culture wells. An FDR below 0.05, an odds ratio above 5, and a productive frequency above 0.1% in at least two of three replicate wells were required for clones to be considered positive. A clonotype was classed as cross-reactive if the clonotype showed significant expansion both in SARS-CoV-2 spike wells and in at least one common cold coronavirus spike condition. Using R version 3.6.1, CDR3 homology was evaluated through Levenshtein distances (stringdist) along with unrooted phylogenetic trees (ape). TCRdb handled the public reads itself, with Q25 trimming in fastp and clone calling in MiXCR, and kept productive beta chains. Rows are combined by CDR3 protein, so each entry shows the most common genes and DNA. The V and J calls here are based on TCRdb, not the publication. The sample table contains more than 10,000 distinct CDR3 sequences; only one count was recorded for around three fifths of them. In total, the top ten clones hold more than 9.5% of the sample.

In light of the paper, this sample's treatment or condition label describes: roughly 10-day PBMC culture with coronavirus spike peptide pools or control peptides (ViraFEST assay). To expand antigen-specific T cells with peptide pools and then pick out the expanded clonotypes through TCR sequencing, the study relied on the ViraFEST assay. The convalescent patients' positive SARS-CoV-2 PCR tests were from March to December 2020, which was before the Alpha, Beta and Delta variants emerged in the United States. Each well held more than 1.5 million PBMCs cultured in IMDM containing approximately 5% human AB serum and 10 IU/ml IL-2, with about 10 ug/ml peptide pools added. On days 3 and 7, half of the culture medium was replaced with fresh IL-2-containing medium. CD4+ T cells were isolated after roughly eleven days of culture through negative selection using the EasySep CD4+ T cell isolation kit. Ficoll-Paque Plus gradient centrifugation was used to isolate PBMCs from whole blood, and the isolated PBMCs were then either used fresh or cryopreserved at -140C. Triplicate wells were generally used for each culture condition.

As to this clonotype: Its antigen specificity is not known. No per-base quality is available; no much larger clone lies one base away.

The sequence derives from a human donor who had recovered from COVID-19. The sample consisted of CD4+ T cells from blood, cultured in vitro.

The CDR3 has the sequence CASSDGGGSYTGELFF. At the DNA level, the sequence is TGTGCCAGCAGTGATGGGGGCGGCAGCTACACCGGGGAGCTGTTTTTT. This chain joins TRBV6-1 to TRBJ2-2; possibly the D gene is TRBD1, per 6 matching bases. As encoded in the germline V gene, CDR1 is MNHNS while CDR2 is SASEGT. Deletion took 3 bases off V and 3 bases off J, with a span of 14 bases between the germline ends. The CDR3 has 16 amino acids, counting the end cysteine and phenylalanine. The retained sequence is limited to the CDR3, 48 bases, with the frame set at the first base.